This T cell receptor beta chain stems from a study of blood T cell repertoires in COVID-19. Whole-study context: There were acute and convalescent COVID-19 samples, and they came from the United States, Italy and Spain. From T cells, B-cell-depleted T cells, or PBMCs came the material, which was cDNA or gDNA.

V lost 0 bases to trimming and J lost 2 bases, with 8 bases between them. This CDR3 region has 15 residues. Germline V gene sequence: CDR1 MNHEY, CDR2 SMNVEV (reference sequence). Per the authors' pipeline: Amplifying reference gene primers gave estimates of nucleated cell counts. Profiling relied on immunoSEQ multiplex PCR, and the TCRdb table lists in-frame clones only, not all of them. That table gives V, J and clone size, and the DNA gave D and trimming. The table includes about 220,000 clones, 75% to 90% detected once. The receptor was isolated from a man aged 40-55 years with acute or convalescent COVID-19. This chain links TRBV27 with TRBJ1-3, with D perhaps TRBD1 (5 bases). Sequenced input: peripheral blood. The CDR3 sequence is CASSLSWGAGNTIYF. For the CDR3, the DNA is TGTGCCAGCAGTTTATCGTGGGGCGCTGGAAACACCATATATTTT.